The present entry profiles one TCR beta chain with its context. The antigen is undetermined. cDNA libraries for TCR alpha and TCR beta, carrying sample barcodes and UMIs, came from 5'RACE with constant-segment primers. MiXCR, run by TCRdb on the 5' RACE reads, gives a single entry per CDR3 protein. The table includes 450,000 to 650,000 distinct CDR3 sequences, roughly 22% detected once. The CDR3 sequence is 15 residues long. V shed 10 bases and J 3 bases; nucleotides not matched to a gene: 15. CDR1 is SEHNR, CDR2 FQNEAQ, per germline (reference sequence). This sample is drawn from a study of T-cell memory formation after mild COVID-19. Study conclusions and caveats: Clones that contracted clustered mainly in CM and EM if CD4+ and in EMRA if CD8+. Several responding clones turned up in pre-infection memory, indicating that cross-reactive memory may have taken part. Day 15 to 85 contracting clones showed balanced CD4/CD8; day 15 to 37 expanders favored CD4+.

The sequenced sample consisted of PBMCs or a T cell subset sorted from them (not recorded which). This receptor was obtained from an adult woman who had mild COVID-19 (a few samples of this study predate the infection). Cell type and time point are not known. This sequence joins TRBV7-9 and TRBJ2-7; TRBD1 matches at 7 bases. The CDR3 nucleotides read TGTGCCATCCAGGCGAGGGGACAGAATGACTACGAGCAGTACTTC. Protein product: CAIQARGQNDYEQYF.